The following is a T cell receptor beta chain sequence with its context. Its antigen is still unknown. This sample stems from a study of monozygotic twins with inflammatory bowel disease. TCRdb reprocessed the 5' RACE reads and reports one entry per CDR3 protein, with no DNA. Its clone listing holds a few hundred thousand distinct CDR3 sequences. Study observations and caveats: The authors could not tell different T cell subtypes apart.

Blood samples of about 2.5 ml were drawn from every donor. Germline values: CDR1 SGHNT, CDR2 YYREEE (reference sequence). The CDR3 contains 15 residues. Sequences were obtained from blood. The chain is built from TRBV5-4 and TRBJ2-2; TCRdb gives TRBD1 as the D gene, but with no DNA this cannot be confirmed. This clonotype was obtained from a human donor with ulcerative colitis or Crohn's disease, or a healthy co-twin of an affected twin (not recorded which). The CDR3 region is CASSSTGGIPGELFF.